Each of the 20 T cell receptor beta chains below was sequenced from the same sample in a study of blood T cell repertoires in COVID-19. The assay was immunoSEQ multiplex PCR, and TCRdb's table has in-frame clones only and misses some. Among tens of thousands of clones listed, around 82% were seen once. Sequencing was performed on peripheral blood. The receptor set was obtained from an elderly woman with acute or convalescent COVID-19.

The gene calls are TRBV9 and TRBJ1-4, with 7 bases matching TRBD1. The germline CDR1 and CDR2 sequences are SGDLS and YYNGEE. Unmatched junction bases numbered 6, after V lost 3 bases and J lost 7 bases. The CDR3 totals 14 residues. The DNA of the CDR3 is TGTGCCAGCAGCGGGGGGGACAGCACTGAAAAACTGTTTTTT. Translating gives CASSGGDSTEKLFF.

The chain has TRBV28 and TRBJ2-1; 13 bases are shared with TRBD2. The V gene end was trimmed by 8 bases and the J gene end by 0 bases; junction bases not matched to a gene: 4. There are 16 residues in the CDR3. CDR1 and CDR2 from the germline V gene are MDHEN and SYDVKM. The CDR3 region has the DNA TGTGCCAGCGGGACTAGCGGGGATAGCTCCTACAATGAGCAGTTCTTC. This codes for CASGTSGDSSYNEQFF.

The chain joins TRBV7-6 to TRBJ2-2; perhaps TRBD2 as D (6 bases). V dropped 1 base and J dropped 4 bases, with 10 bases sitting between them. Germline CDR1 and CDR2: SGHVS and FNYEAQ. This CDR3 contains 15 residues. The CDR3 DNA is TGTGCCAGCAGCTTAGTCCTGGGGGGCACCGGGGAGCTGTTTTTT. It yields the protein CASSLVLGGTGELFF. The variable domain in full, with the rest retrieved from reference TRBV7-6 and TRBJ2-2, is GAGVSQSPRYKVTKRGQDVALRCDPISGHVSLYWYRQALGQGPEFLTYFNYEAQQDKSGLPNDRFSAERPEGSISTLTIQRTEQRDSAMYRCASSLVLGGTGELFFGEGSRLTVL.

This CDR3 reads CASSLIGTSGRSGEQYF. Here the CDR3 DNA reads TGCGCCAGCAGCTTGATCGGGACTAGCGGGAGGTCGGGCGAGCAGTACTTC. The chain uses TRBV5-1 and TRBJ2-7, with 15 bases lining up with TRBD2. Germline V lookup: CDR1 SGHRS, CDR2 YFSETQ. After removal of 1 base from V and 6 bases from J, the junction contained 8 bases not matched to a gene. This CDR3 spans 17 amino acids.

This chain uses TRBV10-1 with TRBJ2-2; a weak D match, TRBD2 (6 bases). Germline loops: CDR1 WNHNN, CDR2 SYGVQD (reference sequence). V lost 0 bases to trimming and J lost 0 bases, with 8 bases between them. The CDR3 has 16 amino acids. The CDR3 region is CASSESTGANTGELFF. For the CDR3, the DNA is TGCGCCAGCAGTGAGTCTACGGGAGCGAACACCGGGGAGCTGTTTTTT.

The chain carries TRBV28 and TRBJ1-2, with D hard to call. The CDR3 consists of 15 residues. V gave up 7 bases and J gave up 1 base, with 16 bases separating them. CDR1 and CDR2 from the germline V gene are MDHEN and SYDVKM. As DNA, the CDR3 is TGTGCCAGCACCCGGCAGACAACGCTTAACTATGGCTACACCTTC. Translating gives CASTRQTTLNYGYTF.

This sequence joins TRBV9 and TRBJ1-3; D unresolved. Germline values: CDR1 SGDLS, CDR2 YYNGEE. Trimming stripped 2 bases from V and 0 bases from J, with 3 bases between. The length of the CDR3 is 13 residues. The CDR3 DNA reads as TGTGCCAGCAGCGTTAGCTCTGGAAACACCATATATTTT. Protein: CASSVSSGNTIYF.

For the CDR3, the DNA is TGTGCCAGCAGTCCTGGGACAGGGGGCGCTTTGATAGATACGCAGTATTTT. It codes for CASSPGTGGALIDTQYF. The rearrangement uses TRBV28 and TRBJ2-3, with 12 bases lining up with TRBD1. The CDR3 totals 17 residues. Germline V gene sequence: CDR1 MDHEN, CDR2 SYDVKM. V lost 5 bases and J lost 5; bases outside the gene matches: 11. Filled out from reference TRBV28 and TRBJ2-3, the complete variable domain reads DVKVTQSSRYLVKRTGEKVFLECVQDMDHENMFWYRQDPGLGLRLIYFSYDVKMKEKGDIPEGYSVSREKKERFSLILESASTNQTSMYLCASSPGTGGALIDTQYFGPGTRLTVL.

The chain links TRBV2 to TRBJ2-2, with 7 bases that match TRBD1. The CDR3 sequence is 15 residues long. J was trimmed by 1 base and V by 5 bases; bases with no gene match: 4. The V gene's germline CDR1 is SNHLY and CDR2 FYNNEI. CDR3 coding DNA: TGTGCCAGCAGTAAGGGACAGCAGAACACCGGGGAGCTGTTTTTT. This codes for CASSKGQQNTGELFF.

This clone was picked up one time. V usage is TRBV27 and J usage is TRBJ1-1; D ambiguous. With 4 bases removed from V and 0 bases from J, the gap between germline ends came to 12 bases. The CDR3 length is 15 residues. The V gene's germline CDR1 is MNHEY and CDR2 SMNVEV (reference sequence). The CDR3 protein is CASSWSRTLNTEAFF. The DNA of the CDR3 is TGTGCCAGCAGTTGGAGCAGAACCCTGAACACTGAAGCTTTCTTT.

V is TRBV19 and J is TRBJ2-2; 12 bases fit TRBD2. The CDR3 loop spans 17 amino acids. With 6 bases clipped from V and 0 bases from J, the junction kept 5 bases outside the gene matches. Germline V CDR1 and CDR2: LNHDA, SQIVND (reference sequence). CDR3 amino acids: CASSRRTSGANTGELFF. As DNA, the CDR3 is TGTGCCAGTAGCAGGCGGACTAGCGGGGCGAACACCGGGGAGCTGTTTTTT.

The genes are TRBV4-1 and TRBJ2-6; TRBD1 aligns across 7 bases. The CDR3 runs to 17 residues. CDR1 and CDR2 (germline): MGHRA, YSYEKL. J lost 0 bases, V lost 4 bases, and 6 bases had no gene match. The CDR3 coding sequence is TGCGCCAGCAGCCGACAGGGTTCCATCTCTGGGGCCAACGTCCTGACTTTC. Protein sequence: CASSRQGSISGANVLTF.

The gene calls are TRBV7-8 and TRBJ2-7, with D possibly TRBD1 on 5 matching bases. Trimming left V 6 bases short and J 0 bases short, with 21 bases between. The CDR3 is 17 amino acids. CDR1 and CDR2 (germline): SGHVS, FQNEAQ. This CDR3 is CASRDPFRAKSSYEQYF. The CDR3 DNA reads TGTGCCAGCAGAGACCCCTTCAGGGCCAAAAGCTCCTACGAGCAGTACTTC.

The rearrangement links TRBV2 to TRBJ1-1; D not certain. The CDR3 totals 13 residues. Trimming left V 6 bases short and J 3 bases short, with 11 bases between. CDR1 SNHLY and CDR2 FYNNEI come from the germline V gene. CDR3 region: CASSPGLDTEAFF. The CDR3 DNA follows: TGTGCCAGCAGCCCCGGACTGGACACTGAAGCTTTCTTT.

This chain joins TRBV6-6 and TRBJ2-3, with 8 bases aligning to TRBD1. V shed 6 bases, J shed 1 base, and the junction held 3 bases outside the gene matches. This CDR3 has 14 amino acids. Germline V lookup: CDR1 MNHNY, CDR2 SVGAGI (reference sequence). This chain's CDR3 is CASRADRGTDTQYF. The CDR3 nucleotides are TGTGCCAGCAGGGCGGACAGGGGCACAGATACGCAGTATTTT.

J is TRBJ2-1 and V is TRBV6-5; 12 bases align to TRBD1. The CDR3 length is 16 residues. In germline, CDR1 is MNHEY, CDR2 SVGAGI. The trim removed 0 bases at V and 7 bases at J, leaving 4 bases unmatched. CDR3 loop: CASSYSGTGGVNEQFF. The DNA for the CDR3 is TGTGCCAGCAGTTACTCAGGGACAGGGGGCGTAAATGAGCAGTTCTTC.

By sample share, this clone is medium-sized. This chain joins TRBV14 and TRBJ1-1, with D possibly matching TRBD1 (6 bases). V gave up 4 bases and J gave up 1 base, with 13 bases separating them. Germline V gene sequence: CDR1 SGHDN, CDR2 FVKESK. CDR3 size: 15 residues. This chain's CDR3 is CASSLLMTGNTEAFF. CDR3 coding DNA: TGTGCCAGCAGCCTACTCATGACAGGGAACACTGAAGCTTTCTTT.

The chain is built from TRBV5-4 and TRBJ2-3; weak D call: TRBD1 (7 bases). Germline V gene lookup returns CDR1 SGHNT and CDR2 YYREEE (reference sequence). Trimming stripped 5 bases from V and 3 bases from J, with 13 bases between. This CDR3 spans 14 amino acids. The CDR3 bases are TGTGCCAGCAGTCTCTCAGGGGGGACAGATACGCAGTATTTT. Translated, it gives CASSLSGGTDTQYF. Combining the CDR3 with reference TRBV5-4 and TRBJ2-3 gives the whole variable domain ETGVTQSPTHLIKTRGQQVTLRCSSQSGHNTVSWYQQALGQGPQFIFQYYREEENGRGNFPPRFSGLQFPNYSSELNVNALELDDSALYLCASSLSGGTDTQYFGPGTRLTVL.

As DNA, the CDR3 is TGTGCCAGTAGTATGACTAGCGGGAGAGGTTACGAGCAGTACTTC. Translating it yields CASSMTSGRGYEQYF. The chain joins TRBV19 to TRBJ2-7; 12 bases are a match to TRBD2. The CDR3 contains 15 residues. Germline-derived CDR1 and CDR2 are LNHDA and SQIVND (reference sequence). V lost 3 bases to trimming and J lost 4 bases; unmatched junction nucleotides: 4.

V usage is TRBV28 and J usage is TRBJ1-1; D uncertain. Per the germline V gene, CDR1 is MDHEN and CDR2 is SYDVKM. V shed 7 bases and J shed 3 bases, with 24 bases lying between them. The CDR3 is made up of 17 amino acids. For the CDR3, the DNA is TGTGCCAGCAACGGGAAGCGCACCCGAGATTGGGACACTGAAGCTTTCTTT. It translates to CASNGKRTRDWDTEAFF.